Following are 30 T cell receptor beta chains from one sample sequenced in a study of T cells expressing NK-cell markers. No DNA is given; TCRdb re-called the 5' RACE reads and lists each CDR3 protein once. This sample's table reports some 410,000 distinct CDR3 sequences. The sample comprised blood T cells: a sorted CD56 or NKG2C T cell subset, CD4+ or CD8+ T cells, or bulk PBMC T cells (not recorded which). These receptors originate from a woman between 18 and 70 years old in good health.

The chain has TRBV5-1 and TRBJ2-1; there is no DNA to check the TCRdb D call of TRBD2. Germline CDR1 is SGHRS and CDR2 is YFSETQ. The CDR3 extends over 16 amino acids. CDR3 amino acids: CASSLGTSFPTNEQFF.

The CDR3: CASSYTPGRSTDTQYF. This chain joins TRBV6-5 and TRBJ2-3; TCRdb names TRBD1, which stays unverified in the absence of DNA. This CDR3 has 16 amino acids. CDR1 is MNHEY, CDR2 SVGAGI, per germline.

The chain carries TRBV6-1 and TRBJ2-1; TCRdb outputs TRBD2, but without DNA this stays unchecked. This CDR3 is built from 18 residues. Germline CDR1 and CDR2: MNHNS and SASEGT. This chain's CDR3 is CASKGTSGTLSSYNEQFF.

The chain employs TRBV7-3 and TRBJ2-6; with no DNA, the TCRdb D assignment of TRBD1 cannot be verified. The length of the CDR3 is 16 residues. CDR1 and CDR2 from the germline V gene are SGHTA and FQGTGA. The CDR3 is CASSLSPSSGANVLTF. The variable domain in full, completed from reference TRBV7-3 and TRBJ2-6, reads GAGVSQTPSNKVTEKGKYVELRCDPISGHTALYWYRQSLGQGPEFLIYFQGTGAADDSGLPNDRFFAVRPEGSVSTLKIQRTERGDSAVYLCASSLSPSSGANVLTFGAGSRLTVL.

The rearrangement uses TRBV28 and TRBJ2-3. The CDR3 contains 14 residues. The germline V gene has CDR1 MDHEN and CDR2 SYDVKM. CDR3 loop: CASSLSAPTDTQYF.

The J gene is TRBJ2-3, the V gene TRBV9; TCRdb proposes TRBD2, but this gene call is untestable without DNA. Germline loops: CDR1 SGDLS, CDR2 YYNGEE. The CDR3 contains 16 residues. The CDR3 sequence is CASSERAGESTDTQYF. Looking up the rest from reference TRBV9 and TRBJ2-3 gives the full variable domain: DSGVTQTPKHLITATGQRVTLRCSPRSGDLSVYWYQQSLDQGLQFLIQYYNGEERAKGNILERFSAQQFPDLHSELNLSSLELGDSALYFCASSERAGESTDTQYFGPGTRLTVL.

The chain uses TRBV4-3 and TRBJ1-1; absent DNA, TCRdb's TRBD1 call cannot be checked. The CDR3 length is 17 residues. Germline V lookup: CDR1 LGHNA, CDR2 YSLEER. The CDR3 is CASSQDYGTGRNTEAFF.

This sequence joins TRBV5-1 and TRBJ2-5; there is no DNA to check the TCRdb D call of TRBD2. The CDR3 length is 15 residues. CDR1 is SGHRS and CDR2 is YFSETQ in the germline V gene. This CDR3 reads CASSSPASGQETQYF.

This sequence joins TRBV28 and TRBJ1-1; TCRdb's D call of TRBD1 is untestable without DNA. The length of the CDR3 is 15 residues. CDR1 and CDR2 (germline): MDHEN, SYDVKM. CDR3 residues: CASSSTGFRATEAFF.

The chain employs TRBV29-1 and TRBJ2-1; TCRdb reports TRBD1, a call that lacks DNA to check it against. In germline, CDR1 is SQVTM, CDR2 ANQGSEA. The CDR3 runs 12 residues. The CDR3 loop reads CSGGPAYNEQFF.

The chain couples TRBV6-6 to TRBJ1-5; TCRdb outputs TRBD1, but without DNA this stays unchecked. The germline gives CDR1 MNHNY, CDR2 SVGAGI (reference sequence). CDR3 size: 13 residues. CDR3 in amino acids: CAWGAGFGQPQHF.

This rearrangement joins TRBV3-1 to TRBJ2-3; TCRdb returns TRBD2, unconfirmable since there is no DNA. The CDR3 is 17 residues long. Germline-derived CDR1 and CDR2 are LGHDT and YNNKEL (reference sequence). CDR3 residues: CASSLPGLAGVADTQYF.

V usage is TRBV10-1 and J usage is TRBJ1-1; TCRdb lists TRBD1, though no DNA is available to test this call. CDR1 is WNHNN and CDR2 is SYGVQD in the germline V gene (reference sequence). This CDR3 is 15 amino acids long. CDR3 amino acids: CASSDNQGRNTEAFF.

The chain uses TRBV3-1 and TRBJ2-1; TCRdb's D gene call, TRBD1, goes unchecked for lack of DNA. Per germline, CDR1 LGHDT and CDR2 YNNKEL (reference sequence). The CDR3 sequence is 16 residues long. The CDR3 loop is CASSRFRGQGNNEQFF.

CDR3 protein: CASSLIAGVSYNEQFF. The J gene is TRBJ2-1, the V gene TRBV5-6; TCRdb returns TRBD2, unconfirmable since there is no DNA. The CDR3 has 16 amino acids. Looked up from germline, CDR1 is SGHDT and CDR2 is YYEEEE.

The rearrangement joins TRBV5-6 to TRBJ1-2; the TCRdb D gene call, TRBD1, has no DNA to confirm it. Germline lookup yields CDR1 SGHDT and CDR2 YYEEEE. The CDR3 extends over 14 amino acids. CDR3 residues: CASSSGTFSYGYTF.

The chain employs TRBV19 and TRBJ2-1; TCRdb outputs TRBD1, but without DNA this stays unchecked. The CDR3 is made up of 13 amino acids. Germline loops: CDR1 LNHDA, CDR2 SQIVND (reference sequence). The CDR3 spells CASSIGGGNEQFF.

The gene calls are TRBV20-1 and TRBJ1-5. CDR3 size: 14 residues. CDR1 is DFQATT and CDR2 is SNEGSKA in the germline V gene (reference sequence). CDR3 in amino acids: CSAHRRGNNQPQHF.

CDR3 residues: CASSFRALTDTQYF. The chain is built from TRBV5-8 and TRBJ2-3; the D call of TRBD2 rests on TCRdb alone, since no DNA is present to check it. Germline V CDR1 and CDR2: SGHTS, YDEGEE. CDR3 length: 14 residues.

This rearrangement joins TRBV7-6 to TRBJ2-3; lacking DNA, the TRBD2 call made by TCRdb goes unchecked. Germline lookup yields CDR1 SGHVS and CDR2 FNYEAQ. The CDR3 consists of 15 residues. The CDR3 sequence: CASSDRDFFTDTQYF.

The rearrangement links TRBV5-4 to TRBJ2-3; TCRdb's assignment of TRBD1 cannot be checked, as there is no DNA. Looked up from germline, CDR1 is SGHNT and CDR2 is YYREEE (reference sequence). CDR3 length: 14 amino acids. The CDR3 loop reads CASSPSLGGGTQYF.

This chain links TRBV11-2 with TRBJ1-2; the D call from TCRdb, TRBD1, cannot be confirmed without DNA. The germline V gene has CDR1 SGHAT and CDR2 FQNNGV. The CDR3 totals 14 residues. The CDR3 sequence: CASSLRVAPYGYTF. The complete variable domain, with remaining parts taken from reference TRBV11-2 and TRBJ1-2, reads EAGVAQSPRYKIIEKRQSVAFWCNPISGHATLYWYQQILGQGPKLLIQFQNNGVVDDSQLPKDRFSAERLKGVDSTLKIQPAKLEDSAVYLCASSLRVAPYGYTFGSGTRLTVV.

This chain uses TRBV4-1 with TRBJ2-2; TCRdb reports TRBD1, a call that lacks DNA to check it against. This CDR3 spans 15 amino acids. The germline V gene has CDR1 MGHRA and CDR2 YSYEKL. CDR3 region: CASSPGQGLTGELFF.

CDR3 protein: CASSLGDRGVEAFF. The rearrangement uses TRBV5-1 and TRBJ1-1; TCRdb's D call of TRBD1 is untestable without DNA. The CDR3 is made up of 14 amino acids. Germline lookup yields CDR1 SGHRS and CDR2 YFSETQ.

This chain joins TRBV28 and TRBJ1-3. CDR3 length: 16 amino acids. CDR1 and CDR2 (germline): MDHEN, SYDVKM. Here the CDR3 reads CASSLITQLTGNTIYF. The variable domain in full, completed from reference TRBV28 and TRBJ1-3, reads DVKVTQSSRYLVKRTGEKVFLECVQDMDHENMFWYRQDPGLGLRLIYFSYDVKMKEKGDIPEGYSVSREKKERFSLILESASTNQTSMYLCASSLITQLTGNTIYFGEGSWLTVV.

The CDR3 spells CASSQESWETQYF. V and J are TRBV4-3 and TRBJ2-5. Germline CDR1 reads LGHNA; CDR2 reads YSLEER. This CDR3 has 13 amino acids.

The chain carries TRBV9 and TRBJ2-1; lacking DNA, the TRBD2 call made by TCRdb goes unchecked. Germline V gives CDR1 SGDLS, CDR2 YYNGEE. The CDR3 is 17 residues long. CDR3 protein: CASSVGLAGGRRNEQFF. Using reference TRBV9 and TRBJ2-1 for the parts outside the CDR3, the full variable domain is DSGVTQTPKHLITATGQRVTLRCSPRSGDLSVYWYQQSLDQGLQFLIQYYNGEERAKGNILERFSAQQFPDLHSELNLSSLELGDSALYFCASSVGLAGGRRNEQFFGPGTRLTVL.

The V and J genes are TRBV7-8 and TRBJ1-1; TCRdb reports TRBD1, a call that lacks DNA to check it against. CDR1 and CDR2 (germline): SGHVS, FQNEAQ. This CDR3 contains 14 residues. The CDR3 region is CASSFPGAHTEAFF.

The chain employs TRBV12-3 or TRBV12-4 and TRBJ1-1; TCRdb designates TRBD1, a call that cannot be tested without DNA. The CDR3 is 17 residues long. The CDR3 loop is CASSLGTGGPMNTEAFF.

The V and J genes are TRBV7-2 and TRBJ2-3; without DNA, the TCRdb call of TRBD2 cannot be checked. Per the germline V gene, CDR1 is SGHTA and CDR2 is FQGNSA. The CDR3 is 16 amino acids. The CDR3: CASSLIAGAPLDTQYF.